Only a few counts were recorded for the clone carrying this T cell receptor (beta chain). The data were obtained in a study of memory CD8 T cells in hepatitis C reinfection. Germline CDR1 is LNHNV and CDR2 is YYDKDF (reference sequence). Trimming left V 8 bases short and J 5 bases short, with 9 bases between. The CDR3 covers 11 residues. Noted time point: late/post reinfection, 12 to 24 weeks after detection. The sorted cells went straight to TCR sequencing with no prior in vitro expansion. Data came from immunoSEQ multiplex PCR; TCRdb stores just in-frame clones and leaves some out. There are approximately 49,000 clones in the sample; nearly 90% occur only once, and 0.72% lies in the top ten.

This chain joins TRBV15 and TRBJ1-1; D might be TRBD1 (5 bases). The origin of this receptor is a man between 18 and 35 years old with hepatitis C virus infection. The material sequenced was naive CD8+ T cells sorted from blood. The CDR3 loop is CATGGKTEAFF. CDR3 nucleotides: TGTGCCACCGGGGGGAAGACTGAAGCTTTCTTT. The complete variable domain, with remaining parts taken from reference TRBV15 and TRBJ1-1, reads DAMVIQNPRYQVTQFGKPVTLSCSQTLNHNVMYWYQQKSSQAPKLLFHYYDKDFNNEADTPDNFQSRRPNTSFCFLDIRSPGLGDTAMYLCATGGKTEAFFGQGTRLTVV.